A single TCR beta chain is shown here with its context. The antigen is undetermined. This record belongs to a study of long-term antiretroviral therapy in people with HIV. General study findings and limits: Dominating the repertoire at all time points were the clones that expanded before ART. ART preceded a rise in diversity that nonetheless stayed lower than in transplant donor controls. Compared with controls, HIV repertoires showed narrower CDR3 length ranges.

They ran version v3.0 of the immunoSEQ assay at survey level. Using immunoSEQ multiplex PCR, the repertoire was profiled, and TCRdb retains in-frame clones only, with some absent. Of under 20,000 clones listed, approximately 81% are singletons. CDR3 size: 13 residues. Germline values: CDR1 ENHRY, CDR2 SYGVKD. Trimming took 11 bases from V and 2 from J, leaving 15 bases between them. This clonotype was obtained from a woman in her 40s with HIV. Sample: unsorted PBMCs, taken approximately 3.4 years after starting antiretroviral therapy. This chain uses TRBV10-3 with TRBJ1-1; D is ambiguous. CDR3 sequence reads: CAVQPPSNTEAFF. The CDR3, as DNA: TGTGCCGTACAACCCCCCTCTAACACTGAAGCTTTCTTT.